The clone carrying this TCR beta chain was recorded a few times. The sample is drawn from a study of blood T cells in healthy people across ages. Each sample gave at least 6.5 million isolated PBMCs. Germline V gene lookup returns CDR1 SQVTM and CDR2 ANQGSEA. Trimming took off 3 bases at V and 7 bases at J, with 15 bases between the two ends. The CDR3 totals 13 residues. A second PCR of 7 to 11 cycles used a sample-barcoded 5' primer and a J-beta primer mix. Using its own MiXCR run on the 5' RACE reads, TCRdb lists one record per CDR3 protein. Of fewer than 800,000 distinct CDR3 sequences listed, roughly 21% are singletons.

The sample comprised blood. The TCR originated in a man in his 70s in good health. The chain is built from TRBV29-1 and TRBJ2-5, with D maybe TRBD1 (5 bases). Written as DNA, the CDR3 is TGCAGCGTTGATAGTGGACACGTCCGGACCCAGTACTTC. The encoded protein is CSVDSGHVRTQYF.